Included here is one T cell receptor (beta chain) sequence, with context. TCRdb's copy holds only in-frame clones and misses some; the assay was immunoSEQ multiplex PCR. The sample lists 200,000 to 300,000 clones; around 86% were seen once. This sample was taken from a study of blood T cell repertoires in COVID-19. The CDR3 runs 17 residues. V gave up 3 bases and J gave up 1 base; unmatched junction bases: 5. Looked up from germline, CDR1 is SGHRS and CDR2 is YFSETQ. Participant reports of clinical history set cohort assignment. The chain couples TRBV5-1 to TRBJ2-3, with 13 positions matching TRBD2. The receptor was isolated from a woman aged 18-29 years who had recovered from COVID-19. Material for sequencing was PBMCs or T cells enriched from blood (not recorded which). The CDR3 region is CASSSRTSGSGTDTQYF. The CDR3 nucleotides are TGCGCCAGCAGCTCCCGGACTAGCGGGAGCGGCACAGATACGCAGTATTTT.